Here is one T cell receptor beta chain with its context. Its cognate antigen is unknown. Profiling relied on immunoSEQ multiplex PCR, and the TCRdb table lists in-frame clones only, not all of them. The sample has about 55,000 clones, approximately 81% seen once. This specimen belongs to a study of OX40 agonist ivuxolimab in advanced cancers. Study-level background: The dose-escalation group included hepatocellular carcinoma, melanoma, renal cell carcinoma and head and neck cancer. The group had a mean age of around 60 years, ranged from roughly 23 to 90, and was roughly 83% male.

Findings and limits, study-wide: CD4+ and CD8+ blood T cells expanded clonally by week 6 at 0.1 to 3.0 mg/kg.

This receptor was taken from an adult with an advanced solid tumor such as melanoma, head and neck, liver or kidney cancer. Sequencing used CD4+ or CD8+ T cells sorted from blood, obtained in a trial of the OX40 agonist ivuxolimab.

For the CDR3, the DNA is TGTGCCAGCAGTTACAAGCAGGGGGTGATCAATGAGCAGTTCTTC. Residues: CASSYKQGVINEQFF. The rearrangement joins TRBV6-6 to TRBJ2-1; 7 nucleotides agree with TRBD1. The length of the CDR3 is 15 residues. Germline-derived CDR1 and CDR2 are MNHNY and SVGAGI (reference sequence). Trimming at V came to 2 bases and at J to 6 bases, leaving 7 bases not matched to a gene.